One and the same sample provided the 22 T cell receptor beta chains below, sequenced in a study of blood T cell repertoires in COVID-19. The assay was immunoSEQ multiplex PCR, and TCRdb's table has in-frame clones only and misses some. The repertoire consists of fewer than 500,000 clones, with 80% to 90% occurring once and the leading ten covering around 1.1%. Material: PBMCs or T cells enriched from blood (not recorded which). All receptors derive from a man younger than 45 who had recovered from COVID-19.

The CDR3 bases are TGTGCCAGCAGCTTAGCGTCCGGCGGCTCCTACAATGAGCAGTTCTTC. This sequence encodes CASSLASGGSYNEQFF. V is TRBV7-2 and J is TRBJ2-1; D unclear. This CDR3 contains 16 residues. V dropped 0 bases and J dropped 0 bases, with 9 bases sitting between them. Per germline, CDR1 SGHTA and CDR2 FQGNSA.

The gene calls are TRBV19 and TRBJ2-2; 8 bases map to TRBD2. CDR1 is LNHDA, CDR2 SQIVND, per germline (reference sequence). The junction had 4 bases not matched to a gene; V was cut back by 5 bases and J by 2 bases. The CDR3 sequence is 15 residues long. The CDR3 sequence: CASSPIAGNTGELFF. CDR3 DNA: TGTGCCAGTAGTCCTATAGCGGGAAACACCGGGGAGCTGTTTTTT.

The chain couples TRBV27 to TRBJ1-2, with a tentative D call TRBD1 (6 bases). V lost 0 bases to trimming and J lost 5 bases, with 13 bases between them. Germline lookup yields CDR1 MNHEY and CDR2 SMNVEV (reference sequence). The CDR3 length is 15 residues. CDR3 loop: CASSLSGTLFYGYTF. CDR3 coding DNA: TGTGCCAGCAGTTTATCCGGGACACTTTTTTATGGCTACACCTTC.

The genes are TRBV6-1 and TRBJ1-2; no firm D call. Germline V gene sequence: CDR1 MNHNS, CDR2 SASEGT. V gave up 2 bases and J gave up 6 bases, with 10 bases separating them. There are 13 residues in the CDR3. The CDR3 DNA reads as TGTGCCAGCAGTGAACTTCGGGGAAATGGCTACACCTTC. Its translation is CASSELRGNGYTF.

CDR3 protein: CASSFGTGTDEQFF. CDR3 sequence (DNA): TGCGCCAGCAGCTTCGGGACAGGGACCGATGAGCAGTTCTTC. The chain employs TRBV5-1 and TRBJ2-1; TRBD1 agrees at 9 bases. This CDR3 contains 14 residues. Germline V gives CDR1 SGHRS, CDR2 YFSETQ. V lost 2 bases, J lost 8 bases, and 5 bases stayed unmatched. Full variable domain (rest looked up from reference TRBV5-1 and TRBJ2-1): KAGVTQTPRYLIKTRGQQVTLSCSPISGHRSVSWYQQTPGQGLQFLFEYFSETQRNKGNFPGRFSGRQFSNSRSEMNVSTLELGDSALYLCASSFGTGTDEQFFGPGTRLTVL.

CDR3 sequence reads: CAQPSGGFADTQYF. In DNA form, the CDR3 reads TGTGCCCAGCCCTCCGGAGGGTTCGCAGATACGCAGTATTTT. This chain joins TRBV6-5 and TRBJ2-3; a possible D gene is TRBD2 (6 bases). CDR1 and CDR2 from the germline V gene are MNHEY and SVGAGI. This CDR3 is 14 amino acids long. Trimming pared 11 bases from V and 4 bases from J, leaving 19 bases between.

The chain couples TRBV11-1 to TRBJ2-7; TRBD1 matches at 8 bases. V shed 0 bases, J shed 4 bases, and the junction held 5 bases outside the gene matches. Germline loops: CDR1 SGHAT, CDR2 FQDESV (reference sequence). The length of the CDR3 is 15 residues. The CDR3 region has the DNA TGTGCCAGCAGCTTAGCGTCAACAGGGGGGTACGAGCAGTACTTC. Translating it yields CASSLASTGGYEQYF. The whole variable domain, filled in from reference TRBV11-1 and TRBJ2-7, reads EAEVAQSPRYKITEKSQAVAFWCDPISGHATLYWYRQILGQGPELLVQFQDESVVDDSQLPKDRFSAERLKGVDSTLKIQPAELGDSAMYLCASSLASTGGYEQYFGPGTRLTVT.

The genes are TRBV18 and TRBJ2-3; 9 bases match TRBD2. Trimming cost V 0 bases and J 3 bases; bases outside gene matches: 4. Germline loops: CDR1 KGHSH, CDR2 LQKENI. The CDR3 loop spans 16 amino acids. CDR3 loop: CASSPPSGGNTDTQYF. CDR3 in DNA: TGTGCCAGCTCACCACCCAGCGGGGGGAATACAGATACGCAGTATTTT.

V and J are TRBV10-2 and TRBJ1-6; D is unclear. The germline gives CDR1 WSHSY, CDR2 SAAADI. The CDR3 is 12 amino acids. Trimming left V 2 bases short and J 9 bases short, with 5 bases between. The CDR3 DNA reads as TGCGCCAGCAGTGAGGGAGTTTCACCCCTCCACTTT. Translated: CASSEGVSPLHF.

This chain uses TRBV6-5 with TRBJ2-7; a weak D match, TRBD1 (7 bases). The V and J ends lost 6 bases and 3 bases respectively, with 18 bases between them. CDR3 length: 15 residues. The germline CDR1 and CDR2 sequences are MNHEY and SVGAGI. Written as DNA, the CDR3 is TGTGCCAGCAGAAACAACCAGGGGGGCTTCTACGAGCAGTACTTC. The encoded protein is CASRNNQGGFYEQYF.

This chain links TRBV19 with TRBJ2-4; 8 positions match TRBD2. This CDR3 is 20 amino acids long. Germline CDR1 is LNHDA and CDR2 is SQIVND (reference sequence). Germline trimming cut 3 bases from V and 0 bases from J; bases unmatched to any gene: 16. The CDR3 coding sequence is TGTGCCAGTAGTATCCGGGCGGCGAGCGGGAGAGATCTAGCCAAAAACATTCAGTACTTC. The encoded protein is CASSIRAASGRDLAKNIQYF.

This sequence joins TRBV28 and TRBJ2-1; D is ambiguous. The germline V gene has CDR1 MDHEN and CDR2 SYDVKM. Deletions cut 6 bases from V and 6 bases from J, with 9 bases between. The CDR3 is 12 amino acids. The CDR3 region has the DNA TGTGCCAGCAGCTCCCCGGTCAATGAGCAGTTCTTC. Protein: CASSSPVNEQFF.

CDR3 coding DNA: TGTGCCAGCAGTTTACGGACAGGGGGCAATGAAAAACTGTTTTTT. Translating it yields CASSLRTGGNEKLFF. The rearrangement uses TRBV28 and TRBJ1-4; the match to TRBD1 covers 11 bases. Germline V gene sequence: CDR1 MDHEN, CDR2 SYDVKM. This CDR3 has 15 residues. After removal of 2 bases from V and 5 bases from J, the junction contained 1 base not matched to a gene.

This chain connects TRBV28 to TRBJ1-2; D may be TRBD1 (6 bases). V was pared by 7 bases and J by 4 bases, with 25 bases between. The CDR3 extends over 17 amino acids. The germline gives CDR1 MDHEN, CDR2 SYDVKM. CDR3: CASIPGHGVGGPYGYTF. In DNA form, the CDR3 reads TGTGCCAGCATCCCGGGACACGGGGTTGGTGGCCCCTATGGCTACACCTTC.

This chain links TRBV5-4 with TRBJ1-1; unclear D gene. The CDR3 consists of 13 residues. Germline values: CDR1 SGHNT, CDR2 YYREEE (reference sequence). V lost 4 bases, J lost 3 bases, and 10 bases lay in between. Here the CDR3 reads CASSLSRDTEAFF. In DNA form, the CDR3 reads TGTGCCAGCAGCCTATCCCGGGACACTGAAGCTTTCTTT.

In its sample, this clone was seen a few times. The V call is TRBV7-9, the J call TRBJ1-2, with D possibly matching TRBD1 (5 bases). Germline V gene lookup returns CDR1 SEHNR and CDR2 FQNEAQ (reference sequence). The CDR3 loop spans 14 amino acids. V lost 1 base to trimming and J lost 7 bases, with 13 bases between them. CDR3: CASSLVSVGLGYTF. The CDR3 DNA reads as TGTGCCAGCAGCTTAGTGTCTGTGGGGCTTGGCTACACCTTC.

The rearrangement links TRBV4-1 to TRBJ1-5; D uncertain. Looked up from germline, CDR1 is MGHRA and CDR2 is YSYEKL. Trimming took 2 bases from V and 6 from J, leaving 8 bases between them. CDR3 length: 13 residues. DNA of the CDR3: TGCGCCAGCAGCCAATTGCGGGGTCAGCCCCAGCATTTT. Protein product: CASSQLRGQPQHF.

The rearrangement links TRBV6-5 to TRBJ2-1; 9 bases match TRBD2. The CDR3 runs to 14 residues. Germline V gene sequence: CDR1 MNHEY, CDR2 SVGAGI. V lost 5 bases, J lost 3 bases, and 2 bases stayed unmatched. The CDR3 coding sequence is TGTGCCAGCAGTACGACTAGCGGCTACAATGAGCAGTTCTTC. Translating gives CASSTTSGYNEQFF.

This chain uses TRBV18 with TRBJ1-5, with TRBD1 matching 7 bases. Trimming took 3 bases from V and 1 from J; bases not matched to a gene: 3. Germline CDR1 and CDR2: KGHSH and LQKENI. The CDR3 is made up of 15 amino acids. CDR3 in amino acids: CASSPSTGSNQPQHF. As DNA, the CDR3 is TGTGCCAGCTCACCCTCGACAGGGAGCAATCAGCCCCAGCATTTT.

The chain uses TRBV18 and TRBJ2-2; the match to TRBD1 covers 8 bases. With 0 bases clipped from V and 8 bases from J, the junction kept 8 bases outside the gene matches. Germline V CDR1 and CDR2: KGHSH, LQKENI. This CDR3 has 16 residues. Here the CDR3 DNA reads TGTGCCAGCTCACCACCTAGGACAGGGTCCCCAGGGGAGCTGTTTTTT. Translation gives CASSPPRTGSPGELFF.

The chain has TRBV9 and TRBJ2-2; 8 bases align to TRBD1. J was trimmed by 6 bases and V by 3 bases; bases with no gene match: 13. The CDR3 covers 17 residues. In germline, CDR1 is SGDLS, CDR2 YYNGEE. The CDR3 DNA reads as TGTGCCAGCAGCGACCCGGGACAGGATGGGCAGTCCGGGGAGCTGTTTTTT. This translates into CASSDPGQDGQSGELFF.

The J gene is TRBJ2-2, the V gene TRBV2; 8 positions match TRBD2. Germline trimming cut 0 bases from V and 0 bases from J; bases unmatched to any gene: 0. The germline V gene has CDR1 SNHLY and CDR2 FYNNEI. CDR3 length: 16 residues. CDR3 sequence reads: CASSEAGLANTGELFF. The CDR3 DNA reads TGTGCCAGCAGTGAAGCGGGACTAGCGAACACCGGGGAGCTGTTTTTT.